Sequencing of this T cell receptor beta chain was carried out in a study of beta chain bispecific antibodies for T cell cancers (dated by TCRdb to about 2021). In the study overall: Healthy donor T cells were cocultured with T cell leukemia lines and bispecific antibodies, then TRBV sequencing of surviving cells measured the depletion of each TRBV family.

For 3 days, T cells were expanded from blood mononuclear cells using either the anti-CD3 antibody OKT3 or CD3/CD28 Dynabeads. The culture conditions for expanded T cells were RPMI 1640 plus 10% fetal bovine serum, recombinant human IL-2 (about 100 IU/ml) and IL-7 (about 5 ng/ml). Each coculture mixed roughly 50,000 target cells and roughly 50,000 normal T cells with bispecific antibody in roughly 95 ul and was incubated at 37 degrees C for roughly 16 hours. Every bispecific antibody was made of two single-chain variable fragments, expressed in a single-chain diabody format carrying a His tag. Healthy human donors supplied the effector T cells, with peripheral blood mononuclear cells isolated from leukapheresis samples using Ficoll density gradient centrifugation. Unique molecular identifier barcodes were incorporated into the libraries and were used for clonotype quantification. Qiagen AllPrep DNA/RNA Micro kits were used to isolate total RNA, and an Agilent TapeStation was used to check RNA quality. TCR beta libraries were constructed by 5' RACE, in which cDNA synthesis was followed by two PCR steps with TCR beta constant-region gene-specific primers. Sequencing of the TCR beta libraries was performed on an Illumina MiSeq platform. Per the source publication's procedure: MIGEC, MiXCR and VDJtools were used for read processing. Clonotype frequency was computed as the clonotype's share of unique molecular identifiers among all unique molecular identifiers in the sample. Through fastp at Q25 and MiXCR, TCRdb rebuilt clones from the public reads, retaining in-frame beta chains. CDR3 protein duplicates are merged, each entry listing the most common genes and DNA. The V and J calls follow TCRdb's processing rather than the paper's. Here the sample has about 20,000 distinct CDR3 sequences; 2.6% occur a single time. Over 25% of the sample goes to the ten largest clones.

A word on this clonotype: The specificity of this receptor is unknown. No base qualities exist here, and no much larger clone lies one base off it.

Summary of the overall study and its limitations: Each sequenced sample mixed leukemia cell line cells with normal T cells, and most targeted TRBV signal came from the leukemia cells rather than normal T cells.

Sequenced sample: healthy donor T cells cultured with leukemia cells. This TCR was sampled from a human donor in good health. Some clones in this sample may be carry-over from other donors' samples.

For the CDR3, the sequence is CASNYRYNEQFF. The nucleotide sequence is TGTGCCAGCAATTACAGATACAATGAGCAGTTCTTC. The chain links TRBV6-1 with TRBJ2-1, with the D gene uncertain. Per the germline V gene, MNHNS is the CDR1 and SASEGT is the CDR2. The CDR3 measures 12 amino acids from cysteine to phenylalanine. Of all the DNA, just the CDR3 is kept, 36 bases in frame from base 1. V is cut by 7 bases and J by 4 bases, and the space between the germline ends is 8 bases.